This T cell receptor beta chain was documented in a study of T-cell memory formation after mild COVID-19. TCRdb processed the 5' RACE reads anew with MiXCR; each CDR3 protein has one entry. The sample shows 350,000 to 500,000 distinct CDR3 sequences, approximately 19% of them seen only once. The length of the CDR3 is 14 residues. Germline V CDR1 and CDR2: KGHDR, SFDVKD. V lost 4 bases to trimming and J lost 6 bases, with 12 bases between them. This chain connects TRBV24-1 to TRBJ2-1; a possible D gene is TRBD2 (6 bases). This receptor was taken from a man between 18 and 29 years old who had mild COVID-19 (a few samples of this study predate the infection). Cell type and time point are not known. The sequencing sample was made of PBMCs or a T cell subset sorted from them (not recorded which). As DNA, the CDR3 is TGTGCCACCAGTGACCGGGACGGGAGCAATGAGCAGTTCTTC. Translating gives CATSDRDGSNEQFF.